The clone carrying this T cell receptor beta chain occurred many times. Under 3 months was the duration of disease in ophthalmopathy patients, who also had a Clinical Activity Score of at least 3 and a NOSPECS grade of at least 4. Lactation, pregnancy, other autoimmune disease or uncontrolled infection led to exclusion of patients. PBMCs were obtained from about 10 ml fresh peripheral blood. This entry belongs to a study of T cells in Graves' hyperthyroidism and ophthalmopathy. Amplified regions were TCR beta CDR3 sequences from RNA transcripts. The primer set for the first-round RT-PCR of the TCR CDR3 was HTBI. One entry per CDR3 protein results from TCRdb running MiXCR on the multiplex PCR reads. The sample yields roughly 640,000 distinct CDR3 sequences, 16% seen once. CDR1 and CDR2 (germline): MDHEN, SYDVKM. The V end was cut by 7 bases, the J end by 0 bases, with 9 bases between. The CDR3 totals 13 residues.

The sequenced sample was blood. This clonotype originated in a woman aged 40-49 years with Graves' ophthalmopathy. The V and J genes are TRBV28 and TRBJ1-1, with unresolved D. DNA for the CDR3: TGTGCCAGCATCCCACAGTTGAACACTGAAGCTTTCTTT. Residues: CASIPQLNTEAFF.